The 5 T cell receptor beta chains listed next were all sequenced from one sample in a study of shared clonotypes between healthy human individuals. Measured with immunoSEQ multiplex PCR; TCRdb has only the in-frame clones, and not every one. The table has some 2.1 million clones, 85% to 95% seen once. Material for sequencing was naive CD4+ T cells sorted from blood. Documented subset: CD45RA+ positively selected. Receptors were obtained from a man between 18 and 35 years old in good health.

Of note for this clone: The sample carries other DNA sequences with the same CDR3. The J gene is TRBJ1-2, the V gene TRBV19, with a weak D call TRBD1 (6 bases). V shed 4 bases and J shed 8 bases, with 11 bases lying between them. Germline loops: CDR1 LNHDA, CDR2 SQIVND (reference sequence). This CDR3 spans 12 amino acids. CDR3 region: CASSTQGRGYTF. The CDR3 bases are TGTGCCAGTAGTACACAGGGACGGGGCTACACCTTC.

This chain joins TRBV30 and TRBJ2-1; no reliable D call. The V end lost 3 bases, the J end lost 2 bases, and 8 bases lay between the germline ends. Germline CDR1 reads GTSNPN; CDR2 reads SVGIG (reference sequence). The CDR3 has 13 residues. CDR3 sequence: CAWSSSTYNEQFF. CDR3 bases: TGTGCCTGGAGCTCCAGTACCTACAATGAGCAGTTCTTC.

The chain employs TRBV19 and TRBJ1-2; TRBD1 aligns across 8 bases. CDR1 and CDR2 (germline): LNHDA, SQIVND (reference sequence). The J segment lost 4 bases and the V segment lost 4 bases, leaving 8 bases of the junction unmatched. This CDR3 region has 15 residues. CDR3 loop: CASSKQGDSLYGYTF. In DNA, the CDR3 is TGTGCCAGTAGTAAACAGGGGGATTCCCTCTATGGCTACACCTTC.

The rearrangement links TRBV18 to TRBJ2-1; maybe TRBD1 (6 bases). Between the trimmed V and J ends, which lost 2 bases and 5 bases, there was a span of 16 bases. The CDR3 runs 16 residues. Looked up from germline, CDR1 is KGHSH and CDR2 is LQKENI. In nucleotides, the CDR3 is TGTGCCAGCTCACCAGAGGCGGCCAGGGGAAACAATGAGCAGTTCTTC. Its protein is CASSPEAARGNNEQFF.

V is TRBV28 and J is TRBJ2-3; 10 nucleotides match TRBD2. The CDR3 has 15 amino acids. The germline V gene has CDR1 MDHEN and CDR2 SYDVKM. V was pared by 3 bases and J by 6 bases, with 6 bases of the junction left unmatched. The CDR3 region has the DNA TGTGCCAGCAGTTTTAGCGGGGGGCCAATGGATACGCAGTATTTT. It codes for CASSFSGGPMDTQYF.